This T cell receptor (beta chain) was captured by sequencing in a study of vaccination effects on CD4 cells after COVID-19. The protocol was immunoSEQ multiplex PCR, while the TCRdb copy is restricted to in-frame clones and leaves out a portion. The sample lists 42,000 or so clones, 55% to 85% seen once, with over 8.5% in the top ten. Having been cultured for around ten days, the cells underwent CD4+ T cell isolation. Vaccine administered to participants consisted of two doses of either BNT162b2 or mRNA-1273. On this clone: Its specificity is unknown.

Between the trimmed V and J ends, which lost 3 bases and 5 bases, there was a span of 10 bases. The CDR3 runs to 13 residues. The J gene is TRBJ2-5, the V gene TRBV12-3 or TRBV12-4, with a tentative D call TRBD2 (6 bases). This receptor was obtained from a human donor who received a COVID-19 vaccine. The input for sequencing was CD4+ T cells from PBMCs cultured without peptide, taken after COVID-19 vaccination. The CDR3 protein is CASSLRGGETQYF. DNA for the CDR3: TGTGCCAGCAGTTTGCGGGGTGGCGAGACCCAGTACTTC.